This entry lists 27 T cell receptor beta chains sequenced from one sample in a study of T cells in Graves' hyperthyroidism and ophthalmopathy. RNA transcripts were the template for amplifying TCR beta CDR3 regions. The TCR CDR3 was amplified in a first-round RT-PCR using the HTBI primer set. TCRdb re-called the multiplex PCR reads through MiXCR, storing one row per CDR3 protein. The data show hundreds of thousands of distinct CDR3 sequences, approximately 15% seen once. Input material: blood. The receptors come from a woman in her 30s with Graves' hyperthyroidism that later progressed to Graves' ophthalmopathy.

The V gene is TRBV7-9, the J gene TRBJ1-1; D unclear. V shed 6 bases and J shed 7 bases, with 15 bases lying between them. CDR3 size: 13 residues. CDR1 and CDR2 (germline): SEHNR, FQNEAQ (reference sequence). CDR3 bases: TGTGCCAGCAGTTCCTCCCAACCTCTTGAAGCTTTCTTT. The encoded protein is CASSSSQPLEAFF.

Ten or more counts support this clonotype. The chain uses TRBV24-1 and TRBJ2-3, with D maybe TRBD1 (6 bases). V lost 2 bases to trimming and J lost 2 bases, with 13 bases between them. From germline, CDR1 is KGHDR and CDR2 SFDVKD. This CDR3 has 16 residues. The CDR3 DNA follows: TGTGCCACCAGTGATTCCGAAGGGGGATTCACAGATACGCAGTATTTT. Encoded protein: CATSDSEGGFTDTQYF.

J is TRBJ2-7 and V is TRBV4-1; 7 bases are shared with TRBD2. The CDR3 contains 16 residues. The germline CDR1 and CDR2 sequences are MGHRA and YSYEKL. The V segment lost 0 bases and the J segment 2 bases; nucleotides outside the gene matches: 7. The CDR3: CASSQEGSGTAYEQYF. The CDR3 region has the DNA TGCGCCAGCAGCCAAGAGGGGAGCGGGACGGCCTACGAGCAGTACTTC.

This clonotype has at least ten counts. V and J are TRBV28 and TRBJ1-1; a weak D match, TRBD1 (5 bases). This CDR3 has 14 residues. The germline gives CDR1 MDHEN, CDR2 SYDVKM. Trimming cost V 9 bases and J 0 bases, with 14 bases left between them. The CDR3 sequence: CASIREMVNTEAFF. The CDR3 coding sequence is TGTGCCAGTATCAGGGAGATGGTGAACACTGAAGCTTTCTTT. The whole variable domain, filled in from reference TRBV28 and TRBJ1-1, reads DVKVTQSSRYLVKRTGEKVFLECVQDMDHENMFWYRQDPGLGLRLIYFSYDVKMKEKGDIPEGYSVSREKKERFSLILESASTNQTSMYLCASIREMVNTEAFFGQGTRLTVV.

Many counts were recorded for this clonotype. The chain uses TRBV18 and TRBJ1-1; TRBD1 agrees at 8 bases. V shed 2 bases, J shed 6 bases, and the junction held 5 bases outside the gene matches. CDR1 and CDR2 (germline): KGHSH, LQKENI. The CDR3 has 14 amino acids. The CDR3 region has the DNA TGTGCCAGCTCACCAGGACAGGGACGGGCTGAAGCTTTCTTT. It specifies CASSPGQGRAEAFF.

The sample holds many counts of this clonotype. The CDR3 reads CSARDAIVSNQPQHF. Here the CDR3 DNA reads TGCAGTGCTAGAGATGCGATAGTTAGCAATCAGCCCCAGCATTTT. This chain connects TRBV20-1 to TRBJ1-5; no reliable D call. In germline, CDR1 is DFQATT, CDR2 SNEGSKA (reference sequence). V lost 0 bases and J 0 bases, leaving 9 bases between the germline ends. The length of the CDR3 is 15 residues.

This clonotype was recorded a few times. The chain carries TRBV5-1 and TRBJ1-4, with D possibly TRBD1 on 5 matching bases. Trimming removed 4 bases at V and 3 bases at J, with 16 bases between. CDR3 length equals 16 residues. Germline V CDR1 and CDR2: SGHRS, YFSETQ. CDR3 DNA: TGCGCCAGCAGCGCCGGGACTCTCGGGTCTAATGAAAAACTGTTTTTT. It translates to CASSAGTLGSNEKLFF.

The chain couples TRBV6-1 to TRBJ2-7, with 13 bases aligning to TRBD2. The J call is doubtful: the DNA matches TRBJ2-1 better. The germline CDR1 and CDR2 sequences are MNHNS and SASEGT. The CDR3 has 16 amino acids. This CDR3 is CASSARGLAGTYEQFF. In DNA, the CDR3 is TGTGCCAGCAGTGCCAGGGGACTAGCGGGAACCTACGAGCAGTTCTTC.

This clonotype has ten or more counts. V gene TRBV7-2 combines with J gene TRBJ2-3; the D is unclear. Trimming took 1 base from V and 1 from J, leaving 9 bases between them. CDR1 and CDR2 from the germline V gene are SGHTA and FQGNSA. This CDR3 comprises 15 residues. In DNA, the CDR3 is TGTGCCAGCAGCTTAGGGCATTCTCGCACAGATACGCAGTATTTT. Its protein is CASSLGHSRTDTQYF.

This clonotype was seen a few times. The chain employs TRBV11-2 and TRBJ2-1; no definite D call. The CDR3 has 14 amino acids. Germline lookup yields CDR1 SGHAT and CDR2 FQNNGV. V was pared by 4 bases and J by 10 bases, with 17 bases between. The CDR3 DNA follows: TGTGCCAGCAGCTCGTTAAGAAGGTCGAGAGAGCAGTTCTTC. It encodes CASSSLRRSREQFF.

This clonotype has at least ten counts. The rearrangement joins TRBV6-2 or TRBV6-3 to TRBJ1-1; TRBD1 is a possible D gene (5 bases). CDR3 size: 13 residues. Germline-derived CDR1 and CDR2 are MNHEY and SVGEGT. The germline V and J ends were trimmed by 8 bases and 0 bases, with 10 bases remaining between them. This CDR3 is CASGDRLNTEAFF. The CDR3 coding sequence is TGTGCCAGCGGAGACAGACTGAACACTGAAGCTTTCTTT.

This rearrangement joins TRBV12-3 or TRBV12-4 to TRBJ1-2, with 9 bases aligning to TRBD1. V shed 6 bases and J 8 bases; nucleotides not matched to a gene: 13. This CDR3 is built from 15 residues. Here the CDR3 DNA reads TGTGCCAGCAGAGTGACGGGACAGGGACTTTTCGGCTACACCTTC. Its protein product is CASRVTGQGLFGYTF.

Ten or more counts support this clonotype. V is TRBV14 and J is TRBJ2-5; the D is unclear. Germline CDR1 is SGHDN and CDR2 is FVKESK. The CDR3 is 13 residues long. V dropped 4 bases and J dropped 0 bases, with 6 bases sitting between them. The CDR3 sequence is CASSRTYQETQYF. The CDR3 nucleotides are TGTGCCAGCAGCCGAACGTACCAAGAGACCCAGTACTTC.

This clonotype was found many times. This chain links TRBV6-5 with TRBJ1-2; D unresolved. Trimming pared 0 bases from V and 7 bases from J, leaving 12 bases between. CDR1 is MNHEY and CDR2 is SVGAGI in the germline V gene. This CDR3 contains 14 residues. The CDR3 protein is CASSYSLGGFGYTF. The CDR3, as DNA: TGTGCCAGCAGTTACTCGCTGGGAGGTTTTGGCTACACCTTC.

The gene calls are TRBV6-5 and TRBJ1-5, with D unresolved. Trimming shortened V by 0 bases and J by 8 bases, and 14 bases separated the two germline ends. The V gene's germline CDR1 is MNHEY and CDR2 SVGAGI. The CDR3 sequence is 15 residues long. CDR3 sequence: CASSYSWGLDEPQHF. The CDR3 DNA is TGTGCCAGCAGTTACTCGTGGGGTCTTGACGAGCCCCAGCATTTT.

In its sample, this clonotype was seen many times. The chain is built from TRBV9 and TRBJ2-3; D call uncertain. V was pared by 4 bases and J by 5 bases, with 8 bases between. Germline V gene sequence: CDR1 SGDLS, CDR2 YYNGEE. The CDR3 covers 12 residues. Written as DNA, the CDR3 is TGTGCCAGCAGCCCAATGGGAGATACGCAGTATTTT. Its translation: CASSPMGDTQYF.

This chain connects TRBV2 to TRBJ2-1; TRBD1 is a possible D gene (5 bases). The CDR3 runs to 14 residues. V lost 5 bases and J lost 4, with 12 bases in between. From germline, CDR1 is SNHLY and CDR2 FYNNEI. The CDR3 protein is CASSRGGGYNEQFF. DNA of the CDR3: TGTGCCAGCAGTAGGGGTGGCGGTTACAATGAGCAGTTCTTC. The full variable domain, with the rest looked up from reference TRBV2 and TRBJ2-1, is EPEVTQTPSHQVTQMGQEVILRCVPISNHLYFYWYRQILGQKVEFLVSFYNNEISEKSEIFDDQFSVERPDGSNFTLKIRSTKLEDSAMYFCASSRGGGYNEQFFGPGTRLTVL.

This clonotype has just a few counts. Here the CDR3 reads CSARPTTAYNEQFF. The CDR3, as DNA: TGCAGTGCTAGACCAACGACAGCTTACAATGAGCAGTTCTTC. V is TRBV20-1 and J is TRBJ2-1, with D perhaps TRBD1 (5 bases). CDR3 size: 14 residues. Trimming took 2 bases from V and 4 from J, leaving 12 bases between them. Per germline, CDR1 DFQATT and CDR2 SNEGSKA (reference sequence).

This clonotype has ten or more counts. CDR3 in DNA: TGCAGTGCTAGGATAGTACTCTATTCCTACAATGAGCAGTTCTTC. Encoded protein: CSARIVLYSYNEQFF. The chain uses TRBV20-1 and TRBJ2-1; D call uncertain. The germline V and J ends were trimmed by 3 bases and 1 base, with 13 bases remaining between them. The CDR3 runs to 15 residues. CDR1 DFQATT and CDR2 SNEGSKA come from the germline V gene (reference sequence).

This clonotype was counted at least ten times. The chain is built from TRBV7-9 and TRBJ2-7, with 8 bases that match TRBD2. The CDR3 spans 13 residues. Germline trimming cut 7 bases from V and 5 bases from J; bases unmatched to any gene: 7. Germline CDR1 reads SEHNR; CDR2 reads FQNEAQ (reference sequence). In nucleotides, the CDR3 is TGTGCCAGCACCCCGGGCGGGGGGCACGAGCAGTACTTC. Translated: CASTPGGGHEQYF.

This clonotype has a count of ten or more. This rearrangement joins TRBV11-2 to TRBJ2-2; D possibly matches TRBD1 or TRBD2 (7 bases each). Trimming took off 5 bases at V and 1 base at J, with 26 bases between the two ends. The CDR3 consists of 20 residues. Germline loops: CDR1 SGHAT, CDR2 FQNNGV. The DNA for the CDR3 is TGTGCCAGCAGCCGGACAGGATCTAGCGGAAAGCCCGGGAACACCGGGGAGCTGTTTTTT. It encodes CASSRTGSSGKPGNTGELFF.

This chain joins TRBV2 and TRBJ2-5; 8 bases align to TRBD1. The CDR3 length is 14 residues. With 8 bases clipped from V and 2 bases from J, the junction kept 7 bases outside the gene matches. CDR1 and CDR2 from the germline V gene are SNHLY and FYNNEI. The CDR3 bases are TGTGCCAGCTCAGGGGGCGGAATGCAAGAGACCCAGTACTTC. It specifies CASSGGGMQETQYF.

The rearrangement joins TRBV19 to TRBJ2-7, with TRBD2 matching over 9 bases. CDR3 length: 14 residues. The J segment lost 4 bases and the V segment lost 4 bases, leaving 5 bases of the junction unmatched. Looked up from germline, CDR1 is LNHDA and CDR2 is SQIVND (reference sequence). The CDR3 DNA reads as TGTGCCAGTAGTAGTGCGGGAGGGCCTTACGAGCAGTACTTC. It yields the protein CASSSAGGPYEQYF. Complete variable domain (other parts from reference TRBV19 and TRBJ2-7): DGGITQSPKYLFRKEGQNVTLSCEQNLNHDAMYWYRQDPGQGLRLIYYSQIVNDFQKGDIAEGYSVSREKKESFPLTVTSAQKNPTAFYLCASSSAGGPYEQYFGPGTRLTVT.

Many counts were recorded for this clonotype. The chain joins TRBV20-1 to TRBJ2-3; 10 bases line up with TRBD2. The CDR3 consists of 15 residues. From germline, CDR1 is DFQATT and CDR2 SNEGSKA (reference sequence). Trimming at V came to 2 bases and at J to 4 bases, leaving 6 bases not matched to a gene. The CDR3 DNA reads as TGCAGTGCTAGATCCGGACTAGCGGAAGCAGATACGCAGTATTTT. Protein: CSARSGLAEADTQYF.

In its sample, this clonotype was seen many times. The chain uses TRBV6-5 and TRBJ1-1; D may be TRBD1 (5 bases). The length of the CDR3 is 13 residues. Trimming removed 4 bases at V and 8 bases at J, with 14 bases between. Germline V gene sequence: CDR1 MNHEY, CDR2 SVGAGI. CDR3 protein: CASSSVRGIEAFF. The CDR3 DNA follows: TGTGCCAGCAGTTCCGTTCGGGGGATCGAAGCTTTCTTT.

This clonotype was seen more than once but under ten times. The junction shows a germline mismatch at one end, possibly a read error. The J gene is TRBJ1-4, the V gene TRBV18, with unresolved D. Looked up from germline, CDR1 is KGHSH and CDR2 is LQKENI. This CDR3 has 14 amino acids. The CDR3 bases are TGTGCCAGCTCCCCACCGGGCCAAGAAGAAAAACTGTTTTTT. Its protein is CASSPPGQEEKLFF.

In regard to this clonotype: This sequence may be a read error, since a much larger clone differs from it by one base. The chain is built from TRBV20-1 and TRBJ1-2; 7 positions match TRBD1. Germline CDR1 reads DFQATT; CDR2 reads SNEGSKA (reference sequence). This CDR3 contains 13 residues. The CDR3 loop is CGASYRGTYGYTF. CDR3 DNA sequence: TGCGGTGCTAGTTACAGGGGTACCTATGGCTACACCTTC.